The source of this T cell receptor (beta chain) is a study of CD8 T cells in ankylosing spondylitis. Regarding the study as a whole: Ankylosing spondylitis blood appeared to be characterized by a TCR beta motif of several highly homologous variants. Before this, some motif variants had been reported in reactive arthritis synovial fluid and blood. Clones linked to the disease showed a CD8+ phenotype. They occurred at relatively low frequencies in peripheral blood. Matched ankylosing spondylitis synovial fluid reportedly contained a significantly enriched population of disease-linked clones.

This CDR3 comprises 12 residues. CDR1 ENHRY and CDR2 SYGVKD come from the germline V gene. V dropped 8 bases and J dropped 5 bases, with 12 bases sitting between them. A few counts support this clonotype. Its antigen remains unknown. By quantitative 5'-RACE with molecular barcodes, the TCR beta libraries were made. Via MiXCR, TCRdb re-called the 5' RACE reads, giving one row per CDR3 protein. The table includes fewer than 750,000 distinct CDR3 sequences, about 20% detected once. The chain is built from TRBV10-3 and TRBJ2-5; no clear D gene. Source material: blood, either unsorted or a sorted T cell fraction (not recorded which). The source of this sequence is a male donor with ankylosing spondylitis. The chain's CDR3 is CAISPARETQYF. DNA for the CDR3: TGTGCCATCTCCCCCGCCCGGGAGACCCAGTACTTC.